This TCR beta chain was profiled in a study of cytomegalovirus exposure and HLA in healthy donors. Study-wide results and limits: Most TCR sequences proved rare, with some public TCRs found in many donors. Researchers reported that three CMV-associated chains were confirmed in vitro as CMV antigen-specific.

Of note for this clone: The antigen is not known.

Profiling relied on immunoSEQ multiplex PCR, and the TCRdb table lists in-frame clones only, not all of them. The repertoire consists of roughly 170,000 clones, with approximately 84% occurring once and the leading ten covering about 2.8%. The receptor was isolated from a woman aged 18-29 years in good health and CMV-seropositive. Sequenced material: PBMCs.

The CDR3 loop is CASSPRTGLRYGYTF. For the CDR3, the DNA is TGTGCCAGCAGTCCCCGGACAGGGCTTCGATATGGCTACACCTTC. The chain joins TRBV27 to TRBJ1-2, with 8 bases identical to TRBD1. The V gene's germline CDR1 is MNHEY and CDR2 SMNVEV (reference sequence). The CDR3 length is 15 residues. Trimming removed 5 bases from V and 5 bases from J; junction bases left unmatched: 10.